Each of the 18 T cell receptor beta chains below was sequenced from the same sample in a study of cytomegalovirus exposure and HLA in healthy donors. The PCR contained 60 Vbeta and 13 Jbeta primers. Some clones are missing from TCRdb's copy, which holds only in-frame ones; the method was immunoSEQ multiplex PCR. The sample records 150,000 or so clones, more than 60% being singletons. The sample consisted of PBMCs. These receptors were obtained from a female donor in good health and CMV-seronegative.

On this clone itself: One end of the junction varies from germline; a read error may be responsible. The V call is TRBV7-9, the J call TRBJ1-1; D perhaps matches TRBD1 (5 bases). This CDR3 has 12 residues. The germline CDR1 and CDR2 sequences are SEHNR and FQNEAQ (reference sequence). The DNA of the CDR3 is TGTTCCAGCAGCTTAGGGACTACTGAAGCTTTCTTT. This codes for CSSSLGTTEAFF.

This clone was detected many times. This rearrangement joins TRBV4-2 to TRBJ1-6, with D perhaps TRBD1 (6 bases). CDR3 length equals 15 residues. Germline V gene lookup returns CDR1 LGHNA and CDR2 YNFKEQ. V lost 0 bases and J lost 9, with 12 bases in between. This CDR3 reads CASSQDRGTPSPLHF. CDR3 sequence (DNA): TGTGCCAGCAGCCAAGATCGAGGGACACCTTCACCCCTCCACTTT.

Only one count was recorded for this clone. The CDR3, as DNA: TGTGCCAGCAGCGCCGACAGCACAACTAATGAAAAACTGTTTTTT. Protein product: CASSADSTTNEKLFF. This chain links TRBV9 with TRBJ1-4, with D perhaps matching TRBD1 (5 bases). Looked up from germline, CDR1 is SGDLS and CDR2 is YYNGEE. Trimming stripped 3 bases from V and 0 bases from J, with 9 bases between. The CDR3 totals 15 residues.

This chain connects TRBV5-1 to TRBJ2-7; 11 bases map to TRBD2. J gave up 0 bases and V 0 bases, and 5 bases lay outside the gene matches. The CDR3 length is 17 residues. CDR1 and CDR2 (germline): SGHRS, YFSETQ. The CDR3 nucleotides read TGCGCCAGCAGCTTGGAGTTAGCGGGAGGGCCCTCCTACGAGCAGTACTTC. Translation gives CASSLELAGGPSYEQYF.

This clone has just a few counts. The V call is TRBV6-5, the J call TRBJ1-1; possibly TRBD1 for D (6 bases). The CDR3 covers 14 residues. Trimming removed 6 bases at V and 5 bases at J, with 16 bases between. Germline values: CDR1 MNHEY, CDR2 SVGAGI. CDR3 in amino acids: CASRGGGRLTEAFF. CDR3 DNA sequence: TGTGCCAGCAGGGGAGGGGGGAGGTTAACTGAAGCTTTCTTT.

The V call is TRBV28, the J call TRBJ1-2, with D possibly TRBD1 on 6 matching bases. Germline CDR1 is MDHEN and CDR2 is SYDVKM. Trimming stripped 7 bases from V and 7 bases from J, with 13 bases between. The CDR3 covers 12 residues. In DNA, the CDR3 is TGTGCCAGCACCAACAGGGTCGGTGGCTACACCTTC. As protein: CASTNRVGGYTF.

This clone was seen just once. J is TRBJ1-4 and V is TRBV28, with D possibly TRBD1 on 5 matching bases. V was shortened by 3 bases and J by 4 bases, with 12 bases between the two germline ends. This CDR3 has 15 amino acids. Per the germline V gene, CDR1 is MDHEN and CDR2 is SYDVKM. The CDR3 DNA reads as TGTGCCAGCAGTTTCGTGCGGGGGGGTAATGAAAAACTGTTTTTT. Amino acid sequence: CASSFVRGGNEKLFF.

Only a few counts were recorded for this clone. This sequence joins TRBV2 and TRBJ2-3; 7 bases map to TRBD2. The germline CDR1 and CDR2 sequences are SNHLY and FYNNEI. V gave up 3 bases and J gave up 0 bases; unmatched junction bases: 6. The CDR3 is 16 residues long. DNA of the CDR3: TGTGCCAGCAGTGACGGGACTATACCTAGCACAGATACGCAGTATTTT. Translation: CASSDGTIPSTDTQYF.

The chain combines TRBV27 with TRBJ2-3; D unresolved. CDR3 length: 13 amino acids. Germline CDR1 reads MNHEY; CDR2 reads SMNVEV (reference sequence). V shed 1 base and J shed 2 bases, with 4 bases lying between them. Written as DNA, the CDR3 is TGTGCCAGCAGTTTATATTACACAGATACGCAGTATTTT. It yields the protein CASSLYYTDTQYF.

The chain joins TRBV28 to TRBJ2-1; the D gene is possibly TRBD1 (6 bases). This CDR3 contains 14 residues. The V gene lost 2 bases and the J gene lost 6 bases, with 11 bases spanning the gap. CDR1 and CDR2 from the germline V gene are MDHEN and SYDVKM. The CDR3 loop is CASSLQGWFNEQFF. As DNA, the CDR3 is TGTGCCAGCAGTTTACAGGGGTGGTTCAATGAGCAGTTCTTC.

The chain carries TRBV6-4 and TRBJ1-4; a possible D gene is TRBD1 (5 bases). V shed 8 bases and J shed 0 bases, with 13 bases lying between them. Germline V gene sequence: CDR1 MRHNA, CDR2 SNTAGT. The CDR3 sequence is 15 residues long. The CDR3 coding sequence is TGTGCCAGCCGCGCAGGGTTAGCAACTAATGAAAAACTGTTTTTT. This encodes CASRAGLATNEKLFF.

This chain uses TRBV5-6 with TRBJ2-7; 8 positions agree with TRBD1. Germline trimming cut 5 bases from V and 2 bases from J; bases unmatched to any gene: 6. Germline V gene data show CDR1 as SGHDT and CDR2 as YYEEEE. The CDR3 totals 14 residues. The CDR3 is CASRISGGPYEQYF. Here the CDR3 DNA reads TGTGCCAGCAGGATATCAGGGGGCCCCTACGAGCAGTACTTC.

The V and J genes are TRBV5-1 and TRBJ2-1, with TRBD2 identical over 8 bases. The germline V gene has CDR1 SGHRS and CDR2 YFSETQ. This CDR3 region has 16 residues. V was pared by 0 bases and J by 5 bases, with 7 bases of the junction left unmatched. The CDR3 sequence is CASSLGGTSGNNEQFF. The CDR3 bases are TGCGCCAGCAGCTTGGGGGGGACTAGTGGCAACAATGAGCAGTTCTTC.

The chain links TRBV5-6 to TRBJ2-3; possible D gene TRBD1, 5 bases. CDR3 length equals 14 residues. The V and J ends lost 5 bases and 4 bases respectively, with 14 bases between them. Germline V gene data show CDR1 as SGHDT and CDR2 as YYEEEE. This CDR3 is CASSKAGLADTQYF. CDR3 in DNA: TGTGCCAGCAGTAAGGCAGGGTTGGCAGATACGCAGTATTTT.

The genes are TRBV5-4 and TRBJ1-4, with D perhaps TRBD1 (5 bases). Trimming removed 3 bases at V and 0 bases at J, with 9 bases between. The CDR3 consists of 15 residues. From germline, CDR1 is SGHNT and CDR2 YYREEE (reference sequence). The CDR3 reads CASSSDSATNEKLFF. DNA of the CDR3: TGTGCCAGCAGCTCCGACAGTGCAACTAATGAAAAACTGTTTTTT.

The table lists this clone with a few counts. This rearrangement joins TRBV27 to TRBJ2-7; 9 nucleotides align to TRBD1. The CDR3 loop spans 15 amino acids. Germline trimming cut 6 bases from V and 5 bases from J; bases unmatched to any gene: 11. Germline V gives CDR1 MNHEY, CDR2 SMNVEV (reference sequence). CDR3 protein: CASRLMGQGFDEQYF. The CDR3 nucleotides are TGTGCCAGCAGACTAATGGGACAGGGTTTCGACGAGCAGTACTTC.

The chain's CDR3 is CASSVDRQGFDNEQFF. The CDR3 nucleotides read TGTGCCAGCAGCGTAGATAGACAGGGGTTCGACAATGAGCAGTTCTTC. V and J are TRBV9 and TRBJ2-1, with 8 bases lining up with TRBD1. The CDR3 spans 16 residues. V shed 0 bases, J shed 5 bases, and the junction held 7 bases outside the gene matches. Germline V gene data show CDR1 as SGDLS and CDR2 as YYNGEE. Full variable domain (remainder filled in from reference TRBV9 and TRBJ2-1): DSGVTQTPKHLITATGQRVTLRCSPRSGDLSVYWYQQSLDQGLQFLIQYYNGEERAKGNILERFSAQQFPDLHSELNLSSLELGDSALYFCASSVDRQGFDNEQFFGPGTRLTVL.

The chain has TRBV11-2 and TRBJ2-2, with a weak D call TRBD1 (5 bases). This CDR3 has 14 residues. Deletions cut 1 base from V and 8 bases from J, with 11 bases between. Germline CDR1 reads SGHAT; CDR2 reads FQNNGV. CDR3 in DNA: TGTGCCAGCAGCTTAGGGGGCGGAATTGGGGAGCTGTTTTTT. It translates to CASSLGGGIGELFF.